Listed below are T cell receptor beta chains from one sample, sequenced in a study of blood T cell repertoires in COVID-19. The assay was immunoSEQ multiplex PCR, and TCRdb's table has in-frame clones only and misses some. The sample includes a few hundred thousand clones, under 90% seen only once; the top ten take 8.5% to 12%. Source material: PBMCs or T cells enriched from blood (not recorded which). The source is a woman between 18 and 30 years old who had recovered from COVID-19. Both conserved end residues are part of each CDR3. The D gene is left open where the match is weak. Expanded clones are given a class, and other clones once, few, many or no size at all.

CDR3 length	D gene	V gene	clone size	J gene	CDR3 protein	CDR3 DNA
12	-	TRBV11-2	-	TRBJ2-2	CASGRNGGELFF	TGTGCCAGCGGGAGGAACGGGGGGGAGCTGTTTTTT
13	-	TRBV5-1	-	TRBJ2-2	CASSPLLAGELFF	TGCGCCAGCAGCCCACTCTTGGCCGGGGAGCTGTTTTTT
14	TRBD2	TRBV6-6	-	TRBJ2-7	CASSGTSGSYEQYF	TGTGCCAGCAGTGGGACTAGCGGGAGCTACGAGCAGTACTTC
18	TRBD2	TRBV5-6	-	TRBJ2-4	CASSETSGVIVAKNIQYF	TGTGCCAGCAGCGAGACTAGCGGGGTGATCGTGGCCAAAAACATTCAGTACTTC
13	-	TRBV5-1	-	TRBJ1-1	CASTLEGHTEAFF	TGCGCCAGCACCCTTGAGGGCCACACTGAAGCTTTCTTT
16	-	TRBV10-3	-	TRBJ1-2	CAISESSPGRNYGYTF	TGTGCCATCAGTGAGTCTTCCCCAGGGCGGAACTATGGCTACACCTTC
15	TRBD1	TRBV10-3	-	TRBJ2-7	CAIRDRDRGDYGQYF	TGTGCCATCAGAGACCGGGACAGGGGGGATTACGGGCAGTACTTC
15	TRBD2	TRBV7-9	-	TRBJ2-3	CASSPIGLAGDTQYF	TGTGCCAGCAGCCCCATAGGACTAGCGGGGGATACGCAGTATTTT
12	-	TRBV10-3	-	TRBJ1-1	CAISETNHEAFF	TGTGCCATCAGTGAGACAAACCATGAAGCTTTCTTT
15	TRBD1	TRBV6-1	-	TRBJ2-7	CASSEGTGNSYEQYF	TGTGCCAGCAGTGAAGGGACAGGGAACTCCTACGAGCAGTACTTC
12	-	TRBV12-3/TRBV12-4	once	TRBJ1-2	CASSLDTLGYTF	TGTGCCAGCAGTTTGGACACTCTTGGCTACACCTTC
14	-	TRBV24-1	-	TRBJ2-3	CATSDLGGADTQYF	TGTGCCACCAGTGATTTAGGGGGGGCAGATACGCAGTATTTT
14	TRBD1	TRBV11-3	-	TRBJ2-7	CASSAQGQGDEQYF	TGTGCCAGCAGCGCCCAGGGACAGGGAGACGAGCAGTACTTC
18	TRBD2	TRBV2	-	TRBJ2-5	CASGKEGTGLALQETQYF	TGTGCCAGCGGGAAAGAGGGCACGGGACTAGCGCTCCAAGAGACCCAGTACTTC
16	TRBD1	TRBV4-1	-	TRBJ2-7	CASSQEPGQGLYEQYF	TGCGCCAGCAGCCAAGAACCGGGACAGGGGTTATACGAGCAGTACTTC
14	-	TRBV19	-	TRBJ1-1	CASSLLAGNTEAFF	TGTGCCAGTAGTCTCCTGGCAGGGAACACTGAAGCTTTCTTT
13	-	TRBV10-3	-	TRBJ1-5	CAITPRVNQPQHF	TGTGCCATCACTCCCAGGGTGAATCAGCCCCAGCATTTT
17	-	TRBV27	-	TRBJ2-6	CASTPADSSSGANVLTF	TGTGCCAGCACCCCCGCGGACAGCAGCTCTGGGGCCAACGTCCTGACTTTC
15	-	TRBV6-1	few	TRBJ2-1	CASSERFSSYNEQFF	TGTGCCAGCAGTGAAAGATTCAGCTCCTACAATGAGCAGTTCTTC
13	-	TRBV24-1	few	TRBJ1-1	CATSDLRDTEAFF	TGTGCCACCAGTGATTTGCGGGACACTGAAGCTTTCTTT
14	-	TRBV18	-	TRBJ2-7	CASTTDRATDEQYF	TGTGCCAGCACGACCGACAGAGCGACTGACGAGCAGTACTTC
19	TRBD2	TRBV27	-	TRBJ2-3	CASSHGLAGGPGGTDTQYF	TGTGCCAGCAGCCACGGACTAGCGGGAGGGCCTGGCGGCACAGATACGCAGTATTTT
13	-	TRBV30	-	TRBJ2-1	CAWRRGAYNEQFF	TGTGCCTGGCGAAGGGGCGCCTACAATGAGCAGTTCTTC
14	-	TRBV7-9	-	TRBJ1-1	CASSARGEGTEAFF	TGTGCCAGCAGCGCCCGGGGGGAGGGGACTGAAGCTTTCTTT
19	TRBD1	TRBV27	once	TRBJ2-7	CASRTDRLTGAAYSYEQYF	TGTGCCAGCAGAACCGATCGCCTAACAGGGGCCGCTTACTCCTACGAGCAGTACTTC
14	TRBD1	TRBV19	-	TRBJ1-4	CASSQWTGEAELFF	TGTGCCAGTAGTCAGTGGACAGGGGAGGCTGAACTGTTTTTT
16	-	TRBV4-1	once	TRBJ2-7	CASSQDGAALAYEQYF	TGCGCCAGCAGCCAAGATGGGGCAGCCCTAGCCTACGAGCAGTACTTC
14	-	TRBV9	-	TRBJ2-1	CASSGFSRGDEQFF	TGTGCCAGCAGCGGTTTCTCCCGCGGTGATGAGCAGTTCTTC
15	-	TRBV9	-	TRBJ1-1	CASSVDPVLNTEAFF	TGTGCCAGCAGCGTAGATCCAGTATTGAACACTGAAGCTTTCTTT
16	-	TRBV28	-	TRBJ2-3	CASSLWGGGTADTQYF	TGTGCCAGCAGTTTATGGGGCGGCGGGACCGCAGATACGCAGTATTTT
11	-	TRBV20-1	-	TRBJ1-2	CSASDTYGYTF	TGCAGTGCTAGCGACACCTATGGCTACACCTTC
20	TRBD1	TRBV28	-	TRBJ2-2	CASSFGHSGTGQSNTGELFF	TGTGCCAGCAGTTTCGGGCACTCCGGGACAGGGCAATCGAACACCGGGGAGCTGTTTTTT
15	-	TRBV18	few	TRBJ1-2	CASSPSQEGSLGYTF	TGTGCCAGCTCACCAAGTCAGGAGGGATCATTGGGCTACACCTTC
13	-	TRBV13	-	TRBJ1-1	CASSQDGSTEAFF	TGTGCCAGCAGCCAGGATGGTAGCACTGAAGCTTTCTTT
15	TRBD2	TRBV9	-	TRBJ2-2	CASSVTSGNTGELFF	TGTGCCAGCAGCGTAACTAGCGGAAACACCGGGGAGCTGTTTTTT
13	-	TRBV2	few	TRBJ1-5	CASSVYSNQPQHF	TGTGCCAGCAGTGTTTATAGCAATCAGCCCCAGCATTTT
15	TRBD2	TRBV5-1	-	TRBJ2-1	CASSALGTSGNEQFF	TGCGCCAGCAGCGCCCTCGGGACTAGCGGGAATGAGCAGTTCTTC
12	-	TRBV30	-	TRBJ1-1	CAWGTMNTEAFF	TGTGCCTGGGGGACAATGAACACTGAAGCTTTCTTT
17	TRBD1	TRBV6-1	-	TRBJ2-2	CASSAPYRGRMAGELFF	TGTGCCAGCAGTGCACCCTACAGGGGGCGCATGGCCGGGGAGCTGTTTTTT
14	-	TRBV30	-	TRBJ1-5	CAWSRSRGNQPQHF	TGTGCCTGGAGTCGCTCCCGGGGCAATCAGCCCCAGCATTTT
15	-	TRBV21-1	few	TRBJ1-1	CASTFTGDSGTEAFF	TGTGCCAGCACCTTTACAGGGGACAGTGGGACTGAAGCTTTCTTT
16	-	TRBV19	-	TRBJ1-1	CASSIVGQGGKTEAFF	TGTGCCAGTAGTATAGTAGGCCAGGGTGGGAAAACTGAAGCTTTCTTT
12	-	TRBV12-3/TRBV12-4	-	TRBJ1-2	CASSLALGRYTF	TGTGCCAGCAGTTTAGCGCTGGGGCGCTACACCTTC
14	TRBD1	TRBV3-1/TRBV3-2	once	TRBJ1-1	CASSQGVGGAEAFF	TGTGCCAGCAGCCAAGGGGTAGGGGGCGCGGAAGCTTTCTTT
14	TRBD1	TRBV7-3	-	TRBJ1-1	CASSWTGEATEAFF	TGTGCCAGCAGCTGGACAGGGGAAGCGACTGAAGCTTTCTTT
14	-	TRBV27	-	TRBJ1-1	CASSGQKGGGEAFF	TGTGCCAGCAGTGGTCAAAAGGGGGGGGGTGAAGCTTTCTTT
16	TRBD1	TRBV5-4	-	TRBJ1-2	CASSFSFGTGEGGYTF	TGTGCCAGCAGCTTCTCCTTCGGGACAGGGGAGGGCGGCTACACCTTC
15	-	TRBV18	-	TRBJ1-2	CASSQTSGAFSGYTF	TGTGCCAGCTCCCAGACCTCTGGGGCCTTTTCGGGCTACACCTTC
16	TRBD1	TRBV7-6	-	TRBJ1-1	CASSFHPGGMNTEAFF	TGTGCCAGCAGCTTCCACCCAGGGGGGATGAACACTGAAGCTTTCTTT
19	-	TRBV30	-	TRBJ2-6	CAWSGSGTLILSGANVLTF	TGTGCCTGGAGTGGGTCCGGGACACTAATCCTCTCTGGGGCCAACGTCCTGACTTTC
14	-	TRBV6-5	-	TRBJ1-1	CASSLTPGNTEAFF	TGTGCCAGCAGCCTAACGCCTGGGAACACTGAAGCTTTCTTT
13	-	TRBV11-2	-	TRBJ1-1	CASSFQAGTEAFF	TGTGCCAGCAGCTTTCAGGCTGGCACTGAAGCTTTCTTT
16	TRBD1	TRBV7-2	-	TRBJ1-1	CASSLAGTGILFEAFF	TGTGCCAGCAGCTTAGCAGGGACAGGGATCCTGTTTGAAGCTTTCTTT
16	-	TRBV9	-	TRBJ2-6	CASSEGQTSGANVLTF	TGTGCCAGCAGCGAGGGACAAACCTCTGGGGCCAACGTCCTGACTTTC
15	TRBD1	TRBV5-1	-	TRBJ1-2	CASSLATGEYFGYTF	TGCGCCAGCAGCTTGGCCACAGGGGAGTATTTTGGCTACACCTTC
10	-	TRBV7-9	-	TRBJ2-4	CASSRQATDF	TGTGCCAGCAGCCGACAGGCTACCGACTTC
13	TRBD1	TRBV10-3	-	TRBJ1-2	CAISERLQGAYTF	TGTGCCATCAGTGAGAGATTGCAGGGGGCTTACACCTTC
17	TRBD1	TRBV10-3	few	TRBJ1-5	CAVSPGTVNFSNQPQHF	TGTGCCGTTTCCCCCGGGACAGTCAACTTTAGCAATCAGCCCCAGCATTTT